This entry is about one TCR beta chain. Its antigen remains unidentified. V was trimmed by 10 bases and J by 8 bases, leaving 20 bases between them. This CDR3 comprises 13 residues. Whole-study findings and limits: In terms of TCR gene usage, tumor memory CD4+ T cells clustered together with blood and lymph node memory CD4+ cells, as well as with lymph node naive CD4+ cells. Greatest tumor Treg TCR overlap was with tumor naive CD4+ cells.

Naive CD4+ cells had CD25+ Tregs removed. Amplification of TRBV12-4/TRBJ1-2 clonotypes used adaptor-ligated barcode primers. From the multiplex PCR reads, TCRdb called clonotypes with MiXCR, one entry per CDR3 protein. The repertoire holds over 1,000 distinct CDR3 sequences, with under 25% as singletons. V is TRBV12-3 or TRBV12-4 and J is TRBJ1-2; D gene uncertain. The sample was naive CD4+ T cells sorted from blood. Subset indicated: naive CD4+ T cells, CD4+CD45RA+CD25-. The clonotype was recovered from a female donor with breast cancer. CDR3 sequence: CATTEPQTWGYTF. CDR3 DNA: TGTGCCACGACCGAGCCCCAAACTTGGGGCTACACCTTC.